This TCR beta chain originates from a study of Ad26.COV2.S vaccination and SARS-CoV-2 variants (dated by TCRdb to about 2021). General notes on the study: Donors in the vaccine arm were drawn from COV1001, a multicentre, randomized, double-blind, placebo-controlled phase I-IIa trial testing Ad26.COV2.S in healthy adults. Sequencing of the TCRbeta repertoire served to evaluate the specificity and breadth of SARS-CoV-2-reactive T cell receptors following Ad26.COV2.S vaccination. A total of 32 samples were included in the TCR-sequenced set, comprising some 20 Ad26.COV2.S vaccine recipients, 5 placebo recipients and 8 SARS-CoV-2 convalescent individuals. Blinding of investigators to trial group allocation was maintained during experiments and outcome assessment. Ad26.COV2.S was administered intramuscularly at 5 x 10^10 or 1 x 10^11 viral particles, either as a single shot or as two shots given 56 days apart. Trial participants were randomized into five groups of five: low-dose or high-dose Ad26.COV2.S given once or twice, or placebo on both occasions.

The CDR3 numbers 11 residues from cysteine through phenylalanine. Only the CDR3 part of the read is kept: 33 bases, read in frame from the first base. V loses 6 bases of germline sequence and J loses 6 bases, and the interval between the two ends is 11 bases. Via the germline V gene, CDR1 is SQVTM and CDR2 ANQGSEA. Here is what the overall study found, with its caveats: Comparable non-spike TCR breadth was observed between vaccine and placebo recipients, consistent with only spike being contained in the vaccine. Higher spike-specific TCR breadth was observed in Ad26.COV2.S recipients than in placebo recipients (P = 0.0014). After vaccination, spike-specific CD8+ and CD4+ T cell responses were reported to show substantial breadth. The study lacked the statistical power to compare responses across vaccine doses or regimens. According to the authors, total T cell responses may have been underestimated by the TCR breadth and depth analyses.

TCRbeta CDR3 regions were sequenced with the immunoSEQ Assay. After extraction, genomic DNA underwent amplification by bias-controlled multiplex PCR, followed by high-throughput sequencing. Turning to the authors' computational methods: To quantify the absolute abundance of every unique TCRbeta CDR3 region, sequences were collapsed and filtered. T cell fraction was estimated by normalization of TCRbeta template counts to usable DNA, with usable DNA being measured through amplification of reference genes present in all nucleated cells. Repertoire TCRs were annotated as SARS-CoV-2-specific when V gene, CDR3 amino acid sequence and J gene were exactly matched to a known reactive TCR set. The reference SARS-CoV-2 TCR set came from MIRA and was filtered for enrichment in COVID-19-positive ImmuneCODE repertoires, removing public or cross-reactive TCRs. Based on the MIRA antigens, annotated TCRs were further analysed at the level of specific ORF or position within ORF. Depth was the summed frequency of annotated unique rearrangements, while breadth was defined as annotated unique rearrangements over total unique productive rearrangements. Two-sided Wilcoxon rank-sum tests were used to compare TCR breadth between groups. TCRdb's version of the immuneACCESS table is confined to in-frame rearrangements and falls short of the full clone set. An unresolved V gene accounts for under half of the shortfall where checked; the remainder is of unknown origin. V, J and clone size reflect that table, while D and trimming were determined from the DNA. The table for this sample lists about 350,000 clones; around 88% of them were counted only once. The ten largest clonotypes hold about 10% of the sample.

Explained via the paper, the treatment or condition label denotes: about 20 received Ad26.COV2.S at low or high dose, single or two shots; 5 received placebo; per-sample allocation not given. For vaccine and placebo recipients, repertoires were sequenced using samples collected on day 63 after the first injection. Cohort 1b enrolled some 25 adults aged 18-55 years at a single site in Boston, USA, between 29 July and 7 August 2020. Ad26.COV2.S was a replication-incompetent adenovirus type 26 vector that expressed a prefusion-stabilized SARS-CoV-2 spike protein derived from the original Wuhan strain. A word on this clone: Its antigen specificity is not known. No base quality information exists; no much larger clone differs at one position.

This TCR was recovered from a person between 18 and 65 years old who received the Ad26.COV2.S COVID-19 vaccine or a placebo. The chain couples TRBV29-1 to TRBJ1-1, with a tentative D gene TRBD1 over 6 matching bases. Here the sequenced sample was peripheral blood, taken in a trial of Ad26.COV2.S vaccine versus placebo. The CDR3: CSVLTGPEAFF. The sequenced DNA is TGCAGCGTCCTCACAGGGCCTGAAGCTTTCTTT.